This is a list of T cell receptor beta chains from one sample in a study of blood T cell repertoires in COVID-19. Sequencing used immunoSEQ multiplex PCR; TCRdb keeps in-frame clones, though not all of them. The sample consists of approximately 300,000 clones, roughly nine tenths of them appearing once. Sequenced input: PBMCs or T cells enriched from blood (not recorded which). These TCRs come from a woman aged 18-29 years who had recovered from COVID-19. Both conserved end residues are part of each CDR3. A D gene is named only where the DNA matches it firmly. Clone sizes are given selectively: once, few, many, or a class where the clone is expanded.

>TRBD1|.|TRBV5-8|TRBJ2-2
TGTGCCAGCAGCCAGGACAGGGGACTCATCGGGGAGCTGTTTTTT
CASSQDRGLIGELFF
>.|.|TRBV27|TRBJ1-1
TGTGCCAGCAGTTTATCCCGCGAGGCCGTGAACACTGAAGCTTTCTTT
CASSLSREAVNTEAFF
>.|.|TRBV6-5|TRBJ1-2
TGTGCCAGCCGCGGACAGACCTATGGCTACACCTTC
CASRGQTYGYTF
>.|.|TRBV4-1|TRBJ2-7
TGCGCCAGCAGCCAAACAACAGGGTCCTCCTACGAGCAGTACTTC
CASSQTTGSSYEQYF
>.|.|TRBV7-2|TRBJ1-1
TGTGCCAGCAGTCCCAGGCCCCAAAACACTGAAGCTTTCTTT
CASSPRPQNTEAFF
>.|.|TRBV28|TRBJ1-2
TGTGCCAGCAGCAGGGACATCTATGGCTACACCTTC
CASSRDIYGYTF
>.|.|TRBV30|TRBJ1-5
TGTGCCTGGAGTGTTGGTTCGGGAGCGGGTCAGCCCCAGCATTTT
CAWSVGSGAGQPQHF
>TRBD1|.|TRBV19|TRBJ2-5
TGTGCCAGTAGTTACAGGGGGCGAGAGACCCAGTACTTC
CASSYRGRETQYF
>TRBD2|.|TRBV7-8|TRBJ2-1
TGTGCCAGCAGCCCCGGGGGGGAATCCTACAATGAGCAGTTCTTC
CASSPGGESYNEQFF
>TRBD1|.|TRBV11-3|TRBJ2-1
TGTGCCAGCAGCTTAGGCAGGGGGTCAGGTGAGCAGTTCTTC
CASSLGRGSGEQFF
>TRBD1|few|TRBV7-2|TRBJ2-7
TGTGCCAGCAGCCCCCGGACAGGGGACTCCTACGAGCAGTACTTC
CASSPRTGDSYEQYF
>.|.|TRBV4-3|TRBJ2-7
TGCGCCAGCAGCCAAGATCGCCAGCAGGGTTCGTACGAGCAGTACTTC
CASSQDRQQGSYEQYF
>.|.|TRBV14|TRBJ2-3
TGTGCCAGCAGCCAAGATGGGGCCAGCACAGATACGCAGTATTTT
CASSQDGASTDTQYF
>.|.|TRBV5-1|TRBJ2-3
TGCGCCAGCAGCTCGGGATCGGTTGATGGGACAGATACGCAGTATTTT
CASSSGSVDGTDTQYF
>TRBD1|.|TRBV28|TRBJ2-3
TGTGCCAGCAGTTCTGAGACAGGGACGCAGTATTTT
CASSSETGTQYF
>TRBD1|.|TRBV15|TRBJ2-3
TGTGCCACCGGACCAGGGGGCCTCACAGATACGCAGTATTTT
CATGPGGLTDTQYF
>.|.|TRBV4-3|TRBJ2-1
TGCGCCAGCAGCCAAGGGAGACTGCGGAATGAGCAGTTCTTC
CASSQGRLRNEQFF
>TRBD2|.|TRBV13|TRBJ2-7
TGTGCCAGCAGCACCCGGACTAGTATCTCCTACGAGCAGTACTTC
CASSTRTSISYEQYF
>TRBD1|.|TRBV3-1/TRBV3-2|TRBJ1-2
TGTGCCAGCAGCCAAGATCTGGTCGGGACAGGGACGCTTCACCGTGGCTACACCTTC
CASSQDLVGTGTLHRGYTF
>.|.|TRBV3-1/TRBV3-2|TRBJ1-2
TGTGCCAGCAGCCAAACCAGGGTCGGTGGCTACACCTTC
CASSQTRVGGYTF
>.|.|TRBV7-6|TRBJ2-1
TGTGCCAGCAGCTTCCGACTAGATTCCTACAATGAGCAGTTCTTC
CASSFRLDSYNEQFF
>.|.|TRBV7-9|TRBJ2-3
TGTGCCAGCAAACCAGCGGATGACACAGATACGCAGTATTTT
CASKPADDTDTQYF
>TRBD2|.|TRBV16|TRBJ2-2
TGTGCCAGCAGCCAACTTCTAGCGGGAAGTACCGGGGAGCTGTTTTTT
CASSQLLAGSTGELFF
>.|.|TRBV7-9|TRBJ1-2
TGTGCCAGCAGCCCTAAAGACGGGGCTAACTATGGCTACACCTTC
CASSPKDGANYGYTF
>TRBD2|.|TRBV7-9|TRBJ2-7
TGTGCCAGCAGCTCCGCTCTCACCCTAGCGGGGGCCCTCTACGAGCAGTACTTC
CASSSALTLAGALYEQYF
>.|.|TRBV27|TRBJ1-2
TGTGCCAGCAGTCCATCCCCAGGGGATGGTGGCTACACCTTC
CASSPSPGDGGYTF
>TRBD1|.|TRBV29-1|TRBJ1-2
TGCAGCGTTTCGGGACAGGGGGCTTGGGGCTACACCTTC
CSVSGQGAWGYTF
>TRBD1|.|TRBV6-2/TRBV6-3|TRBJ1-2
TGTGCCAGCAGTTACAATAAGGGGGCAAGGAATGGCTACACCTTC
CASSYNKGARNGYTF
>TRBD2|few|TRBV7-9|TRBJ2-1
TGTGCCAGCAGCTCCCCGGGACTAGATCTCAATGAGCAGTTCTTC
CASSSPGLDLNEQFF
>.|.|TRBV5-8|TRBJ1-2
TGTGCCAGCAGTCAGGGTATCTATGGCTACACCTTC
CASSQGIYGYTF
>TRBD1|few|TRBV6-5|TRBJ1-1
TGTGCCAGCAGTTCCCGGGGACAGGGTAATGAAGCTTTCTTT
CASSSRGQGNEAFF
>TRBD1|.|TRBV12-3/TRBV12-4|TRBJ1-1
TGTGCCAGCAGAAGGACAGGGAACACTGAAGCTTTCTTT
CASRRTGNTEAFF
>TRBD1|.|TRBV29-1|TRBJ1-2
TGCAGCGTTGATGCTGGGCAGGGGGGAGATGGCTACACCTTC
CSVDAGQGGDGYTF
>TRBD1|once|TRBV29-1|TRBJ2-4
TGCAGCGTTGCTCCCCAGGGGGCGATAGACATTCAGTACTTC
CSVAPQGAIDIQYF
>TRBD1|.|TRBV10-2|TRBJ2-7
TGCGCCAGCAGGGGGGGACAGGCCGACTCCTACGAGCAGTACTTC
CASRGGQADSYEQYF
>.|.|TRBV29-1|TRBJ2-3
TGCAGCGTTGACCACGGCAGGGATGGGACAGATACGCAGTATTTT
CSVDHGRDGTDTQYF
>TRBD1|.|TRBV10-3|TRBJ2-2
TGTGCCATCAGCCGGGACAGTCGAGCCGGGGAGCTGTTTTTT
CAISRDSRAGELFF
>TRBD1|.|TRBV2|TRBJ1-1
TGTGCCAGCAGTGAACGGGACAGGGGACCTGAAGCTTTCTTT
CASSERDRGPEAFF
>.|.|TRBV19|TRBJ1-3
TGTGCCAGTACCAACGGTAACAGGGCTTCTGGAAACACCATATATTTT
CASTNGNRASGNTIYF
>.|.|TRBV5-4|TRBJ2-3
TGTGCCAGCAGCTTGGGGTCCGGGGATGGAGATACGCAGTATTTT
CASSLGSGDGDTQYF
>.|.|TRBV12-3/TRBV12-4|TRBJ2-7
TGTGCCAGCAGTACCGAGGACTTTTACGAGCAGTACTTC
CASSTEDFYEQYF
>TRBD2|.|TRBV6-1|TRBJ2-1
TGTGCCAGCAGTGAAGGAACTAGCGGATACAATGAGCAGTTCTTC
CASSEGTSGYNEQFF
>.|once|TRBV30|TRBJ1-2
TGTGCCTGGAGTGTTTTGCAGAACTATGGCTACACCTTC
CAWSVLQNYGYTF
>TRBD1|.|TRBV11-3|TRBJ1-1
TGTGCCAGCAGTTCGGACAGGAGAACTGAAGCTTTCTTT
CASSSDRRTEAFF
>TRBD1|few|TRBV13|TRBJ1-2
TGTGCCAGCAGCTCGTCGGACAGGGCTCGGTATGGCTACACCTTC
CASSSSDRARYGYTF
>TRBD1|.|TRBV29-1|TRBJ1-1
TGCAGCGTTTTTGGGACAGGGGGCTATGTTGAAGCTTTCTTT
CSVFGTGGYVEAFF
>.|.|TRBV19|TRBJ2-7
TGTGCCAGTAGTATTGGGACACCCACTTACGAGCAGTACTTC
CASSIGTPTYEQYF
>TRBD2|few|TRBV19|TRBJ2-2
TGTGCCAGTAGTATTCAACTAGCGGGACCCACCGGGGAGCTGTTTTTT
CASSIQLAGPTGELFF
>TRBD1|.|TRBV28|TRBJ2-7
TGTGCCAGCAGTCGATTCGGGACAGGAGACTACGAGCAGTACTTC
CASSRFGTGDYEQYF
>.|.|TRBV6-2/TRBV6-3|TRBJ1-1
TGTGCCAGCAGTTGTATAGTGAACACTGAAGCTTTCTTT
CASSCIVNTEAFF
>TRBD2|.|TRBV4-2|TRBJ2-3
TGTGCCAGCAGCCACTTAGCGGGGGGGGACACAGATACGCAGTATTTT
CASSHLAGGDTDTQYF
>.|.|TRBV6-5|TRBJ1-6
TGTGCCAGCAGTTCCACAGGGAATTCACCCCTCCACTTT
CASSSTGNSPLHF
>.|.|TRBV3-1/TRBV3-2|TRBJ1-4
TGTGCCAGCAGCCAAGAGACAGCAACTAATGAAAAACTGTTTTTT
CASSQETATNEKLFF
>TRBD1|.|TRBV27|TRBJ1-1
TGTGCCAGCAGATCAGGGGGCGCGAACACTGAAGCTTTCTTT
CASRSGGANTEAFF
>TRBD1|.|TRBV13|TRBJ1-4
TGTGCCAGCAGCCCCCAGGGGGCGACTAATGAAAAACTGTTTTTT
CASSPQGATNEKLFF
>TRBD1|few|TRBV6-4|TRBJ2-3
TGTGCCAGCAGTGAGGGACAGAGCACAGATACGCAGTATTTT
CASSEGQSTDTQYF
>.|.|TRBV19|TRBJ2-2
TGTGCCAGTAGTATAGGGCAAAACACCGGGGAGCTGTTTTTT
CASSIGQNTGELFF
>.|few|TRBV7-2|TRBJ2-7
TGTGCCAGCAGCAAACAGGACGGTGGCTCCTACGAGCAGTACTTC
CASSKQDGGSYEQYF
>TRBD2|.|TRBV6-6|TRBJ2-1
TGTGCCAGCAGTCCAAGGACTAGCGGGAAGGGGGGAGATGAGCAGTTCTTC
CASSPRTSGKGGDEQFF
>.|.|TRBV5-4|TRBJ2-1
TGTGCCAGCAGCTCTAGACAGGCTCGCTACAATGAGCAGTTCTTC
CASSSRQARYNEQFF